A selection of T cell receptor beta chains follows, all from one sample in a study of early T cells in non-severe SARS-CoV-2 infection. TCRdb re-analysed the 5' RACE reads in MiXCR, keeping a single row per CDR3 protein. The data show more than 65,000 distinct CDR3 sequences, with about 15% seen just once and roughly 4.3% held by the top ten. This specimen consisted of whole blood, obtained at baseline. The receptors were gathered from an adult who was a healthcare worker with PCR-confirmed SARS-CoV-2 infection or an uninfected control (not recorded which). The CDR3 runs from the conserved cysteine through the conserved F or W.

CDR3	V	J
CASSHEGWTPVAYEQYF	TRBV5-1	TRBJ2-7
CASSSPGTGLQETQYF	TRBV12-3/TRBV12-4	TRBJ2-5
CASSLGSGVLSYEQYF	TRBV7-9	TRBJ2-7
CASSTTGPETQYF	TRBV12-3/TRBV12-4	TRBJ2-5
CASRLAGAGQETQYF	TRBV27	TRBJ2-5
CASSQGGEGGKNIQYF	TRBV4-2	TRBJ2-4
CSVRGREEQFF	TRBV29-1	TRBJ2-1
CASQRGNEQFF	TRBV19	TRBJ2-1
CASSFPSSYEQYF	TRBV7-6	TRBJ2-7
CSAWRGGAISYEQYF	TRBV20-1	TRBJ2-7
CASRLDSTDTQYF	TRBV11-2	TRBJ2-3
CAISLTSGQETQYF	TRBV10-3	TRBJ2-5
CASSPSEGRTSDTQYF	TRBV7-6	TRBJ2-3
CASSSGWTSGRSEQFF	TRBV28	TRBJ2-1
CASSPRGDHYNEQFF	TRBV11-3	TRBJ2-1
CASSPKGGLADTGELFF	TRBV9	TRBJ2-2
CASLQTGTGFSHEQFF	TRBV18	TRBJ2-1
CASSRQGSAEAFF	TRBV18	TRBJ1-1
CASVVGDTQYF	TRBV3-1	TRBJ2-3
CASSFPGEQFF	TRBV7-9	TRBJ2-1
CASSQERGSGDTQYF	TRBV7-2	TRBJ2-3
CASSLGYEQYF	TRBV28	TRBJ2-7
CASSPGTGYYEQYF	TRBV6-2/TRBV6-3	TRBJ2-7
CSVEYETGELFF	TRBV29-1	TRBJ2-2
CASSWQGLADGELFF	TRBV5-5	TRBJ2-2
CSARHRTQGTGKGRTEAFF	TRBV20-1	TRBJ1-1
CASSPPGGTYNEQFF	TRBV12-3/TRBV12-4	TRBJ2-1
CASTPRLSYEQYF	TRBV28	TRBJ2-7
CASSFGTGGEPQHF	TRBV5-1	TRBJ1-5
CASSLAGGMTYEQYF	TRBV5-4	TRBJ2-7